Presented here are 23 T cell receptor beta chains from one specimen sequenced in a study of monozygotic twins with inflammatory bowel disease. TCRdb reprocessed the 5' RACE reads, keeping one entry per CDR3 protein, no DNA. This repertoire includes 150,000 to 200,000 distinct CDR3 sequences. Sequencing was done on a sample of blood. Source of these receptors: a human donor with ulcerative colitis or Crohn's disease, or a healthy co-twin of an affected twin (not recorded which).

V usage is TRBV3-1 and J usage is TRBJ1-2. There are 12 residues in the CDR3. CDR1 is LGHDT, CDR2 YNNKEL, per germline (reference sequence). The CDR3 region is CASSQVSGGYTF.

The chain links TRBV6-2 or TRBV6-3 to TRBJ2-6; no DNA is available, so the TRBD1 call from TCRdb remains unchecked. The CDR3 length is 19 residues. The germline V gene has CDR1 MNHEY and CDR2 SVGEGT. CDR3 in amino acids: CASSYLPQGPSSGANVLTF.

The CDR3 sequence is CATGLAGGGELFF. This chain connects TRBV10-3 to TRBJ2-2; the D call of TRBD2 rests on TCRdb alone, since no DNA is present to check it. This CDR3 comprises 13 residues. Germline V CDR1 and CDR2: ENHRY, SYGVKD.

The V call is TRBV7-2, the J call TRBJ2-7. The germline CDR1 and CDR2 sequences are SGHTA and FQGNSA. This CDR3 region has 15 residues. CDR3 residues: CASSLAAVTAYEQYF.

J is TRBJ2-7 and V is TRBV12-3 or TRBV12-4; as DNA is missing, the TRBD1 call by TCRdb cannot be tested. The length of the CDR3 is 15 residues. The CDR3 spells CASSPGGGGTYEQYF.

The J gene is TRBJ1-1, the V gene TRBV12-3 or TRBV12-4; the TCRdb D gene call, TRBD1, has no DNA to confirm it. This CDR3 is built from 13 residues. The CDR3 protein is CASKTGENTEAFF.

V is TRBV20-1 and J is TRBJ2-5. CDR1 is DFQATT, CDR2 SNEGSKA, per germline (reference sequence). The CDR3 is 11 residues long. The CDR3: CSALGQETQYF.

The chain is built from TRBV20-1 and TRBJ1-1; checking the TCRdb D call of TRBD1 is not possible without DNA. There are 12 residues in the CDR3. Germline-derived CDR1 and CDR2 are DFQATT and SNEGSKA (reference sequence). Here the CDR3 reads CSASPGNTEAFF.

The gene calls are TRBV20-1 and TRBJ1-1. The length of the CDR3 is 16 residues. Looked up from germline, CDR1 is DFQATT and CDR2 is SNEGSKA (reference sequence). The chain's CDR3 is CSARNGTHHMNTEAFF.

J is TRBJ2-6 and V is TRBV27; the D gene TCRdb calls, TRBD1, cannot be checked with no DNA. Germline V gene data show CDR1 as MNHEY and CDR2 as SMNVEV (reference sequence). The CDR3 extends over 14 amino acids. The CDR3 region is CASTAHSGANVLTF.

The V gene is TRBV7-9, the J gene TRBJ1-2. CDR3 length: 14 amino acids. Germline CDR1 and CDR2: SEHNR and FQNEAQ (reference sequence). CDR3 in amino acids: CASSLGRRGDGYTF.

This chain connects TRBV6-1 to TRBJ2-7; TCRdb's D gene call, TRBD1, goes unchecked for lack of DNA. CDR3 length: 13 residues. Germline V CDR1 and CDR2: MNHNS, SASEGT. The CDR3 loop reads CASTGTGLHEQYF.

CDR3: CASRIAGGGTDTQYF. J is TRBJ2-3 and V is TRBV6-1; the D call from TCRdb, TRBD1, cannot be confirmed without DNA. The length of the CDR3 is 15 residues. CDR1 is MNHNS, CDR2 SASEGT, per germline.

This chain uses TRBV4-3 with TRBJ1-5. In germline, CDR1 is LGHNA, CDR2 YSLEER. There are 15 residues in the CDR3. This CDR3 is CASRQGQYSNQPQHF.

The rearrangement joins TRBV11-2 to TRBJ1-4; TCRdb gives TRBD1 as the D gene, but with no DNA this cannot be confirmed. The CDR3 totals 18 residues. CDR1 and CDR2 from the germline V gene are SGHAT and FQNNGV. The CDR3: CASSLGGGGQGRNEKLFF.

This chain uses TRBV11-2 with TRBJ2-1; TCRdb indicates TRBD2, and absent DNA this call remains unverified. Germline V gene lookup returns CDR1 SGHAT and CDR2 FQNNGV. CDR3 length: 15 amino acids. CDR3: CASSLVTSGVSEQFF.

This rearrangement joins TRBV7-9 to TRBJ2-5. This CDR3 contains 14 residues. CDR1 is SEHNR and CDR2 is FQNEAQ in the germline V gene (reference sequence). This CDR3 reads CASSLARGEETQYF.

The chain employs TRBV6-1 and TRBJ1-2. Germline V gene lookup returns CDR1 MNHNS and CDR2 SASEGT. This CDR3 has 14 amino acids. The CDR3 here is CASSLRDQNYGYTF.

CDR3 amino acids: CASTPGRNTGELFF. The V call is TRBV25-1, the J call TRBJ2-2; checking the TCRdb D call of TRBD1 is not possible without DNA. The CDR3 totals 14 residues. The germline V gene has CDR1 MGHDK and CDR2 SYGVNS.

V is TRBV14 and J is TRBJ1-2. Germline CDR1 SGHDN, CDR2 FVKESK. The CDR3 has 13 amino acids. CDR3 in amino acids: CASSQGQTYGYTF.

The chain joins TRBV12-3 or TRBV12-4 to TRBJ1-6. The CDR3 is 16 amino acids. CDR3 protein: CASSLSSEGLNSPLHF.

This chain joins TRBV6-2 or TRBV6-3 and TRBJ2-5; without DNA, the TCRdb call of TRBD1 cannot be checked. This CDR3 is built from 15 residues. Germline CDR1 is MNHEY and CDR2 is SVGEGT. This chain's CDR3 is CASKNRDRDQETQYF.

The CDR3: CASSLEGAGVDGYTF. The chain uses TRBV12-3 or TRBV12-4 and TRBJ1-2; TCRdb designates TRBD1, a call that cannot be tested without DNA. The CDR3 is made up of 15 amino acids.